Listed here are 23 T cell receptor beta chains from one sample, sequenced in a study of OX40 agonist ivuxolimab in advanced cancers. Assay used: immunoSEQ multiplex PCR; TCRdb lists only in-frame clones, some missing. The sample has around 90,000 clones; 90% to 95% are singletons. The sample consisted of CD4+ or CD8+ T cells sorted from blood, taken in a trial of the OX40 agonist ivuxolimab. The source of these receptors is an adult with an advanced solid tumor such as melanoma, head and neck, liver or kidney cancer.

The rearrangement uses TRBV27 and TRBJ1-1, with TRBD1 matching over 8 bases. Germline-derived CDR1 and CDR2 are MNHEY and SMNVEV (reference sequence). Trimming at V came to 2 bases and at J to 1 base, leaving 0 bases not matched to a gene. The CDR3 runs to 14 residues. The CDR3 coding sequence is TGTGCCAGCAGTTTAGGGACAGGGAACACTGAAGCTTTCTTT. Protein sequence: CASSLGTGNTEAFF.

The gene calls are TRBV23-1 and TRBJ2-2; D unresolved. TRBV23-1 is an ORF for which the function is uncertain. Deletions cut 0 bases from V and 0 bases from J, with 20 bases between. The CDR3 spans 20 residues. CDR3: CASSQSPPLALLPNTGELFF. The CDR3 nucleotides are TGCGCCAGCAGTCAATCGCCCCCTCTGGCTCTACTCCCGAACACCGGGGAGCTGTTTTTT.

The V gene is TRBV5-1, the J gene TRBJ2-2; D call uncertain. The V gene's germline CDR1 is SGHRS and CDR2 YFSETQ. This CDR3 region has 14 residues. V was cut by 4 bases and J by 3 bases, with 10 bases left in between. The chain's CDR3 is CASSALVDTGELFF. The CDR3 DNA follows: TGCGCCAGCAGCGCCCTAGTCGACACCGGGGAGCTGTTTTTT.

This clone was detected only a few times. The V call is TRBV28, the J call TRBJ1-2, with TRBD1 matching over 8 bases. The CDR3 runs to 16 residues. Germline values: CDR1 MDHEN, CDR2 SYDVKM. V shed 4 bases, J shed 2 bases, and the junction held 9 bases outside the gene matches. The CDR3 DNA reads as TGTGCCAGCAGTTCGACAGGGGTTGGTCCCAACTATGGCTACACCTTC. Amino acids: CASSSTGVGPNYGYTF.

This clone appeared once. The chain carries TRBV29-1 and TRBJ2-5; the D gene is possibly TRBD1 (5 bases). CDR3 size: 11 residues. Germline V gene data show CDR1 as SQVTM and CDR2 as ANQGSEA. V lost 6 bases and J lost 5, with 10 bases in between. Written as DNA, the CDR3 is TGCAGCGTCGACAGTGGGGAGACCCAGTACTTC. Amino acid sequence: CSVDSGETQYF.

In its sample, this clone was seen once. This chain connects TRBV5-8 to TRBJ2-1, with 11 bases matching TRBD2. Trimming removed 3 bases from V and 2 bases from J; junction bases left unmatched: 4. The CDR3 runs 16 residues. CDR1 SGHTS and CDR2 YDEGEE come from the germline V gene. The CDR3 DNA is TGTGCCAGCAGCTCGGGGACTAGCGGAGCCTACAATGAGCAGTTCTTC. Amino acids: CASSSGTSGAYNEQFF.

The rearrangement uses TRBV2 and TRBJ2-3, with D possibly being TRBD1 or TRBD2 (6 bases each). This CDR3 contains 15 residues. Trimming took off 5 bases at V and 3 bases at J, with 15 bases between the two ends. Germline V gene sequence: CDR1 SNHLY, CDR2 FYNNEI. The CDR3 region is CASSFSGAGTDTQYF. CDR3 coding DNA: TGTGCCAGCAGTTTTTCGGGGGCAGGGACAGATACGCAGTATTTT.

This rearrangement joins TRBV28 to TRBJ1-6; D is perhaps TRBD1 (6 bases). Germline CDR1 MDHEN, CDR2 SYDVKM. The CDR3 has 16 residues. Trimming removed 9 bases from V and 1 base from J, with 16 bases in between. The CDR3 protein is CARPIGGQSYNSPLHF. The CDR3 nucleotides read TGTGCCAGACCAATCGGGGGGCAGTCCTATAATTCACCCCTCCACTTT.

The chain recombines TRBV5-8 with TRBJ2-7, with 11 bases fitting TRBD1. The J segment lost 3 bases and the V segment lost 6 bases, leaving 8 bases of the junction unmatched. Germline CDR1 and CDR2: SGHTS and YDEGEE. The CDR3 contains 15 residues. CDR3 sequence reads: CASMAPGTGGYEQYF. CDR3 bases: TGTGCCAGCATGGCTCCGGGGACAGGGGGCTACGAGCAGTACTTC.

The chain has TRBV30 and TRBJ1-5; TRBD1 is a possible D gene (6 bases). There are 13 residues in the CDR3. Germline V gene lookup returns CDR1 GTSNPN and CDR2 SVGIG (reference sequence). The V and J ends lost 2 bases and 6 bases respectively, with 11 bases between them. In nucleotides, the CDR3 is TGTGCCTGGAGTTTAGACAGGAGTCAGCCCCAGCATTTT. It is translated as CAWSLDRSQPQHF. Based on the CDR3 plus reference TRBV30 and TRBJ1-5, the full variable domain is SQTIHQWPATLVQPVGSPLSLECTVEGTSNPNLYWYRQAAGRGLQLLFYSVGIGQISSEVPQNLSASRPQDRQFILSSKKLLLSDSGFYLCAWSLDRSQPQHFGDGTRLSIL.

This chain joins TRBV10-3 and TRBJ2-7, with TRBD2 identical over 7 bases. The V gene's germline CDR1 is ENHRY and CDR2 SYGVKD. V was clipped by 0 bases and J by 4 bases; unmatched bases: 3. The length of the CDR3 is 14 residues. CDR3 amino acids: CAISESGGGYEQYF. In DNA, the CDR3 is TGTGCCATCAGTGAGTCAGGCGGGGGTTACGAGCAGTACTTC.

The rearrangement uses TRBV11-3 and TRBJ2-6, with D possibly matching TRBD1 (6 bases). The CDR3 is 17 amino acids. The V end lost 1 base, the J end lost 2 bases, and 12 bases lay between the germline ends. In germline, CDR1 is SGHNT, CDR2 YENEEA. The CDR3 loop is CASSLVIDRTGANVLTF. CDR3 nucleotide sequence: TGTGCCAGCAGCTTAGTCATAGACAGGACTGGGGCCAACGTCCTGACTTTC.

The table lists this clone with a count of one. This chain uses TRBV7-3 with TRBJ2-5, with 10 bases identical to TRBD2. V lost 7 bases to trimming and J lost 5 bases; unmatched junction nucleotides: 13. This CDR3 is 16 amino acids long. Germline loops: CDR1 SGHTA, CDR2 FQGTGA. The CDR3 spells CASIRTAGGGQETQYF. DNA of the CDR3: TGTGCCAGCATCCGGACAGCGGGAGGGGGCCAGGAGACCCAGTACTTC.

The chain joins TRBV11-2 to TRBJ2-3; possibly TRBD2 for D (5 bases). CDR3 size: 15 residues. The germline V and J ends were trimmed by 6 bases and 0 bases, with 13 bases remaining between them. Germline V gene data show CDR1 as SGHAT and CDR2 as FQNNGV. CDR3 loop: CASRSKDFSTDTQYF. In nucleotides, the CDR3 is TGTGCCAGCAGATCTAAGGACTTTAGCACAGATACGCAGTATTTT.

The chain has TRBV6-5 and TRBJ2-3; 7 nucleotides align to TRBD2. The CDR3 has 16 residues. Losses at the gene ends were 1 base for V and 2 bases for J; bases not matched to a gene: 6. CDR1 MNHEY and CDR2 SVGAGI come from the germline V gene. The CDR3 is CASSYFRLAATDTQYF. The CDR3 coding sequence is TGTGCCAGCAGTTACTTCAGGCTAGCGGCCACAGATACGCAGTATTTT.

V and J are TRBV28 and TRBJ1-2; the D is unclear. CDR1 MDHEN and CDR2 SYDVKM come from the germline V gene. The length of the CDR3 is 12 residues. The ends were cut back, 6 bases at V and 5 bases at J, with 10 bases in the middle. The CDR3 reads CASRGMGYGYTF. Here the CDR3 DNA reads TGTGCCAGCAGGGGGATGGGGTATGGCTACACCTTC.

This clone was seen only once. V gene TRBV9 combines with J gene TRBJ1-4; 9 bases match TRBD1. The germline CDR1 and CDR2 sequences are SGDLS and YYNGEE. V shed 4 bases, J shed 4 bases, and the junction held 5 bases outside the gene matches. The CDR3 loop spans 15 amino acids. The CDR3 loop is CASSRGTGNNEKLFF. Here the CDR3 DNA reads TGTGCCAGCAGCCGGGGGACAGGGAATAATGAAAAACTGTTTTTT.

This rearrangement joins TRBV10-2 to TRBJ2-3; D unresolved. Germline values: CDR1 WSHSY, CDR2 SAAADI. Between the trimmed V and J ends, which lost 9 bases and 4 bases, there was a span of 11 bases. This CDR3 has 12 residues. Written as DNA, the CDR3 is TGCGCCAGTTCTCGGTGGGCAGATACGCAGTATTTT. Translating it yields CASSRWADTQYF.

V is TRBV6-1 and J is TRBJ2-3; 7 nucleotides align to TRBD1. This CDR3 region has 13 residues. Germline values: CDR1 MNHNS, CDR2 SASEGT. V lost 6 bases and J lost 5; bases outside the gene matches: 5. DNA of the CDR3: TGTGCCAGCAGATACAGGGGTGAAGATACGCAGTATTTT. It translates to CASRYRGEDTQYF.

The CDR3 loop reads CASRFGGANTEAFF. The CDR3 DNA is TGTGCCAGCAGGTTCGGGGGCGCGAACACTGAAGCTTTCTTT. This chain joins TRBV27 and TRBJ1-1, with a tentative D call TRBD1 (6 bases). Trimming left V 6 bases short and J 1 base short, with 12 bases between. The CDR3 consists of 14 residues. From germline, CDR1 is MNHEY and CDR2 SMNVEV (reference sequence).

The rearrangement uses TRBV11-3 and TRBJ2-7; D not resolved. The germline CDR1 and CDR2 sequences are SGHNT and YENEEA. The CDR3 extends over 12 amino acids. Trimming removed 1 base from V and 7 bases from J, with 8 bases in between. The CDR3 region is CASSLGSPEQYF. The CDR3, as DNA: TGTGCCAGCAGCTTAGGCAGTCCGGAGCAGTACTTC.

This chain joins TRBV14 and TRBJ2-3; D not certain. The V and J ends lost 4 bases and 0 bases respectively, with 8 bases between them. The CDR3 has 14 residues. Germline CDR1 reads SGHDN; CDR2 reads FVKESK. The CDR3 DNA reads TGTGCCAGCAGCCTCCAGCTTAGCACAGATACGCAGTATTTT. Its translation is CASSLQLSTDTQYF.

Written as DNA, the CDR3 is TGTGCCAGCAGCCGGGACAGGGGGGGGTACGAGCAGTACTTC. Residues: CASSRDRGGYEQYF. The rearrangement links TRBV5-8 to TRBJ2-7, with 11 bases aligning to TRBD1. The length of the CDR3 is 14 residues. V lost 4 bases, J lost 4 bases, and 4 bases stayed unmatched. The germline CDR1 and CDR2 sequences are SGHTS and YDEGEE.